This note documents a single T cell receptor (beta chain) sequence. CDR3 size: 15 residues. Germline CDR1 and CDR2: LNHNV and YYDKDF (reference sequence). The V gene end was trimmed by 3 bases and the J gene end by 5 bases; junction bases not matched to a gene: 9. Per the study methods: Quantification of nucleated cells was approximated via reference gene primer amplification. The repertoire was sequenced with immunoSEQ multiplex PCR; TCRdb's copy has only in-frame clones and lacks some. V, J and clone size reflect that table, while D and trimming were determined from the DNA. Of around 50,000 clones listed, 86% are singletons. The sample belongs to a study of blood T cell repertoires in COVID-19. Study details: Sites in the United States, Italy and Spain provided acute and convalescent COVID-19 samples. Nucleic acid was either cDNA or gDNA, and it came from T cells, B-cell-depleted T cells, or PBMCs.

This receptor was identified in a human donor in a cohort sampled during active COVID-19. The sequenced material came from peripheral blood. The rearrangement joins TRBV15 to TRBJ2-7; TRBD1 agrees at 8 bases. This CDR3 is CATSSQDRVRHEQYF. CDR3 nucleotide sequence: TGTGCCACCAGCAGTCAGGACAGGGTTAGGCACGAGCAGTACTTC.